These T cell receptor beta chains were read from a single sample in a study of OX40 agonist ivuxolimab in advanced cancers. Only in-frame clones appear in the TCRdb table, and some are missing; sequencing was by immunoSEQ multiplex PCR. Found here are 95,000 to 150,000 clones, around 89% of them singletons; the top ten hold 0.55%. This specimen consisted of CD4+ or CD8+ T cells sorted from blood, obtained in a trial of the OX40 agonist ivuxolimab. The source is an adult with an advanced solid tumor such as melanoma, head and neck, liver or kidney cancer. Each CDR3 is given with its conserved first and last residue. A D gene is named only where the DNA matches it firmly.

CASSRGQAYEQYF,TRBD1,TRBV5-1,13
CASRIPGQGYNEQFF,TRBD1,TRBV19,15
CASSRIPQGASNQPQHF,TRBD1,TRBV19,17
CASSSQGSNGYTF,NA,TRBV6-5,13
CASSDPDRGGTDTQYF,TRBD2,TRBV2,16
CASSAQGNTEAFF,NA,TRBV19,13
CASSLSGLAGYNEQFF,TRBD2,TRBV7-8,16
CASSLQGVSSPLHF,NA,TRBV7-9,14
CASSPSGGYTDTQYF,TRBD2,TRBV14,15
CASSEDRHYQPQHF,NA,TRBV27,14
CASSRTQGNYGYTF,NA,TRBV27,14
CASSLQGKEQYF,NA,TRBV5-1,12
CASSLARWGVQWLFF,NA,TRBV7-2,15
CASRSYGGPGEQYF,NA,TRBV19,14
CASSAFEDTYNEQFF,NA,TRBV25-1,15
CASSSGHQETQYF,NA,TRBV6-6,13
CASRPPGNTIYF,NA,TRBV19,12
CASSRQGRNTEAFF,TRBD1,TRBV7-6,14
CASRQAPGQGEKLFF,TRBD1,TRBV2,15
CASRTATYEQYF,NA,TRBV28,12
CASSLVADIRAGELFF,NA,TRBV5-1,16
CASSLALEVEQFF,NA,TRBV5-6,13
CSVEASGGTDTQYF,TRBD2,TRBV29-1,14
CASSLAGRSGYTF,NA,TRBV5-1,13
CASSQEGTGNQPQHF,NA,TRBV4-1,15
CASSPRGSEDTQYF,NA,TRBV18,14
CASGRSAGNEKLFF,NA,TRBV28,14
CASIPNRANTEAFF,NA,TRBV19,14
CASRGAASGNTIYF,NA,TRBV28,14
CAISESNDLADTQYF,NA,TRBV10-3,15
CASSLALGAGGTDTQYF,TRBD2,TRBV7-2,17
CAWSPAGNSNQPQHF,NA,TRBV30,15
CASSLLGGSGYTF,NA,TRBV5-6,13
CASRPGGSGTEAFF,TRBD1,TRBV28,14
CASSTSGGAYNEQFF,TRBD2,TRBV11-3,15
CASSPIAGGITDTQYF,TRBD2,TRBV7-3,16
CASSPASTGDTQYF,NA,TRBV7-9,14
CASRPSSGIEAFF,NA,TRBV7-2,13
CASSDVTGARDRYEQYF,NA,TRBV11-2,17
CAWSIPGVSTEAFF,NA,TRBV30,14